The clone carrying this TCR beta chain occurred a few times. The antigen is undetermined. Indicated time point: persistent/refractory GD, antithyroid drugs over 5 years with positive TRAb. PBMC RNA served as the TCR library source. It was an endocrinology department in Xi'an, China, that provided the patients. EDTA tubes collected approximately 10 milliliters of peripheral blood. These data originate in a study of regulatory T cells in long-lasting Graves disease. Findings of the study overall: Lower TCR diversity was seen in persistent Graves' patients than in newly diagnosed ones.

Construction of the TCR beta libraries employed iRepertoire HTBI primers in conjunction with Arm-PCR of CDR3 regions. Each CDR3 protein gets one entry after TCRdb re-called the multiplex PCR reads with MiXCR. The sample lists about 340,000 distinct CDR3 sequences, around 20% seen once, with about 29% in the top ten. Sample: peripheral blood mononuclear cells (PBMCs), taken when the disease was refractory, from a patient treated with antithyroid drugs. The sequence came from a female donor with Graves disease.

In DNA, the CDR3 is TGCAGCGTTGGCGCCGGAGACAAGAACTACGAGCAGTACTTC. Its protein is CSVGAGDKNYEQYF. The V gene is TRBV29-1, the J gene TRBJ2-7; D not certain. In germline, CDR1 is SQVTM, CDR2 ANQGSEA. With 4 bases removed from V and 3 bases from J, the gap between germline ends came to 16 bases. The CDR3 loop spans 14 amino acids.